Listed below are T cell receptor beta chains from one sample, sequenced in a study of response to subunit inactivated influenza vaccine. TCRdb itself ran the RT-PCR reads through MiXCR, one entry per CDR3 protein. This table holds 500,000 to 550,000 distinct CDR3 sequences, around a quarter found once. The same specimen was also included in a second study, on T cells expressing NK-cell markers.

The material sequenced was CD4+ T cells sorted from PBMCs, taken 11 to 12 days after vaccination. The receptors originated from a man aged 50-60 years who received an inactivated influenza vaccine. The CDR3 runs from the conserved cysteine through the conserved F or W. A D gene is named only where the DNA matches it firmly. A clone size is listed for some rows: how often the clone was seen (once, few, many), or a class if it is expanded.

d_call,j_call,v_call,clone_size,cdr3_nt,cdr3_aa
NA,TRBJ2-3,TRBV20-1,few,TGCAGTGCTTCCGGGACCCAAGGAAAATCAGATACGCAGTATTTT,CSASGTQGKSDTQYF
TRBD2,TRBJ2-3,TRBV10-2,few,TGCGCCAGCAGTGAGTCCGGTTCAGCGGGGGGGCCTAAGGGCACAGATACGCAGTATTTT,CASSESGSAGGPKGTDTQYF
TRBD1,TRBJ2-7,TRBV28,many,TGTGCCAGCAGGTTAGAGGGGGCCCACGAGCAGTACTTC,CASRLEGAHEQYF
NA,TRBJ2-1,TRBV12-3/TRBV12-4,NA,TGTGCCAGCATCTCGGACAGATACAATGAGCAGTTCTTC,CASISDRYNEQFF
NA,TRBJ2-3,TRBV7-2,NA,TGTGCCAGCAGCCGCACCCACAGCACAGATACGCAGTATTTT,CASSRTHSTDTQYF
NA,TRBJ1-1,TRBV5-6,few,TGTGCCAGCAGCTTGCTGTCCGCCACTGAAGCTTTCTTT,CASSLLSATEAFF
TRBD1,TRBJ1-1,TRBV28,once,TGTGCCAGCAGTTACAGGCCGGGACAGGGGAACACTGAAGCTTTCTTT,CASSYRPGQGNTEAFF
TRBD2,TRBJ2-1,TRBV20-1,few,TGCAGTGCTAGGGGCCCTGGCGGGAGGGTTCCGGGCAATGAGCAGTTCTTC,CSARGPGGRVPGNEQFF
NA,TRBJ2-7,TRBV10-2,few,TGCGCCAGCAGTGCCGGACGTCGGACCTACGAGCAGTACTTC,CASSAGRRTYEQYF
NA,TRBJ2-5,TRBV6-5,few,TGTGCCAGCAGTTTCCGACGGGGCCGTCAAGAGACCCAGTACTTC,CASSFRRGRQETQYF
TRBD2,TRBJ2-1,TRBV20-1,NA,TGCAGTGCTAGAGATGGTAGCGGGGGAACCAATGAGCAGTTCTTC,CSARDGSGGTNEQFF
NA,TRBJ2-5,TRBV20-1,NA,TGCAGTGCTCCCGCCCCGGGGTTCGAGAGGGAGACCCAGTACTTC,CSAPAPGFERETQYF
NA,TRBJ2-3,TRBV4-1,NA,TGCGCCAGCAGCCTCGACAGGACGGCAGATACGCAGTATTTT,CASSLDRTADTQYF
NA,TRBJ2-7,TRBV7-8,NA,TGTGCCAGCAGCCCTCACGGCTACGAGCAGTACTTC,CASSPHGYEQYF
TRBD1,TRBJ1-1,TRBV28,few,TGTGCCAGCAGTTTGGTGCCCAGGGGGCGAACTGAAGCTTTCTTT,CASSLVPRGRTEAFF
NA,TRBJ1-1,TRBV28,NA,TGTGCCAGCAGTTTACCTCCTGCGGTCCTCCCTGAAGCTTTCTTT,CASSLPPAVLPEAFF
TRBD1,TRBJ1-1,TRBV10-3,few,TGTGCCATCAGTAGGGGGGACAGGGGGCGGGGGAACACTGAAGCTTTCTTT,CAISRGDRGRGNTEAFF
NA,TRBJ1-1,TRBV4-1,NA,TGCGCCAGCAGCCAAGACCTTCTGGTGAACACTGAAGCTTTCTTT,CASSQDLLVNTEAFF
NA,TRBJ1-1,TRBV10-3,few,TGTGCCATCAGTGAAGTCCTGAACACTGAAGCTTTCTTT,CAISEVLNTEAFF
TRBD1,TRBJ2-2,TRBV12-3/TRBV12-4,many,TGTGCCAGCAGATCGGGGACAGGGGTTGCCGGGGAGCTGTTTTTT,CASRSGTGVAGELFF
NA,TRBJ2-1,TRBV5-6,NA,TGTGCCAGCAGTTCCACGAGCACGGGTAAGGGTTCCTACAATGAGCAGTTCTTC,CASSSTSTGKGSYNEQFF
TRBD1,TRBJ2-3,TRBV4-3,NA,TGCGCCAGCAGCCAACAGGGACAGGGGGCCGATACGCAGTATTTT,CASSQQGQGADTQYF
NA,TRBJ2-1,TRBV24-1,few,TGTGCCACCAGTGATTCGGGTTATGAGCAGTTCTTC,CATSDSGYEQFF
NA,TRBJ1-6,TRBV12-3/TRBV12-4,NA,TGTGCCAGCAGTTTAGGGACGCTAGCTTCACCCCTCCACTTT,CASSLGTLASPLHF
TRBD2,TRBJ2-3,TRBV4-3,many,TGCGCCAGCAGCCCAGGTCACGGGGGGAGCACAGATACGCAGTATTTT,CASSPGHGGSTDTQYF
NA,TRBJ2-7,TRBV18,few,TGTGCCAGCTCACCACCGTCCAGGGGTGCCCGGGTGCAGTACTTC,CASSPPSRGARVQYF
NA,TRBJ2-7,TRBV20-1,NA,TGCAGTGCTAGTACCCCGGGGCAGCCCTACGAGCAGTACTTC,CSASTPGQPYEQYF
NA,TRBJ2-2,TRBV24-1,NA,TGTGCCACCAGTGAGTTCCGGGACCAGAACACCGGGGAGCTGTTTTTT,CATSEFRDQNTGELFF
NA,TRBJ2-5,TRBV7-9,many,TGTGCCAGCAGCTCCTCCAGGGGTTCAGAGACCCAGTACTTC,CASSSSRGSETQYF
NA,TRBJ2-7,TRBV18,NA,TGTGCCAGCTCACCATACAGTTCCGAGCAGTACTTC,CASSPYSSEQYF
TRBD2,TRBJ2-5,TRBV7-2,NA,TGTGCCAGCAGCCCGAGACTAGCGGGGAGAGAGACCCAGTACTTC,CASSPRLAGRETQYF
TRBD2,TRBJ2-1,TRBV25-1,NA,TGTGCCAGCAGTTACGGGACTAGCGGGGGGGGCAATGAGCAGTTCTTC,CASSYGTSGGGNEQFF
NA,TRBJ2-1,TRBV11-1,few,TGTGCCAGCAGCCACCCCGGGACTCACAATGAGCAGTTCTTC,CASSHPGTHNEQFF
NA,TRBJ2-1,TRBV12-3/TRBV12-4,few,TGTGCCAGCAGAGGGGGGCAGCCCTCAACTAGCTCCTACAATGAGCAGTTCTTC,CASRGGQPSTSSYNEQFF
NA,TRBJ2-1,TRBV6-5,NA,TGTGCCAGCAGTTACTCTTTCCTAGCGCTGACTGAGCAGTTCTTC,CASSYSFLALTEQFF
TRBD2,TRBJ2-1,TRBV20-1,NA,TGCAGTGCTAGAGCTGAGACTAGCGGGACCGATCGGTTCTTC,CSARAETSGTDRFF
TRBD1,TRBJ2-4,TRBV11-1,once,TGTGCCAGCAGCTTGGACAGGGGGCTGGGGAGTGACAAAAACATTCAGTACTTC,CASSLDRGLGSDKNIQYF